The TCR beta chain described here comes from a study of shared clonotypes between healthy human individuals. Study-level points and caveats: Against clonotypes common to all four donors, non-shared ones had lower generation probabilities. The sole specimen, blood, was sampled, and tissue repertoires likely differ. In having few donors, the study represented limited genetic and exposure-history diversity.

The assay was immunoSEQ multiplex PCR, and TCRdb's table has in-frame clones only and misses some. Of about 510,000 clones listed, almost 97% are singletons. V lost 0 bases, J lost 4 bases, and 9 bases lay in between. Germline V CDR1 and CDR2: LNHNV, YYDKDF (reference sequence). The CDR3 is made up of 14 amino acids. Concerning this clone: The antigen is unknown.

The clonotype comes from a woman under 40 in good health. This chain joins TRBV15 and TRBJ1-1; D not certain. Sequenced input: naive CD4+ T cells sorted from blood. Subset in this sample: CD45RA+ positively selected. This chain's CDR3 is CATSRDQESTEAFF. The CDR3 bases are TGTGCCACCAGCAGAGATCAGGAGAGCACTGAAGCTTTCTTT. Variable domain in full (rest from reference TRBV15 and TRBJ1-1): DAMVIQNPRYQVTQFGKPVTLSCSQTLNHNVMYWYQQKSSQAPKLLFHYYDKDFNNEADTPDNFQSRRPNTSFCFLDIRSPGLGDTAMYLCATSRDQESTEAFFGQGTRLTVV.